This T cell receptor (beta chain) is drawn from a study of T cell changes during pregnancy in multiple sclerosis. Germline CDR1 reads MDHEN; CDR2 reads SYDVKM. The CDR3 has 16 residues. Trimming took 5 bases from V and 5 from J; bases not matched to a gene: 13. The assay was immunoSEQ multiplex PCR, and TCRdb's table has in-frame clones only and misses some. The table includes around 77,000 clones, about nine tenths detected once. This clone was found once. This clonotype was obtained from a female donor in good health, enrolled as a control in a pregnancy study. The sequencing here drew on peripheral blood, taken in the third trimester of pregnancy. This sequence joins TRBV28 and TRBJ2-7; 9 bases map to TRBD1. Here the CDR3 reads CASSPTPGQGWDEQYF. CDR3 DNA: TGTGCCAGCAGTCCGACCCCCGGACAGGGGTGGGACGAGCAGTACTTC.